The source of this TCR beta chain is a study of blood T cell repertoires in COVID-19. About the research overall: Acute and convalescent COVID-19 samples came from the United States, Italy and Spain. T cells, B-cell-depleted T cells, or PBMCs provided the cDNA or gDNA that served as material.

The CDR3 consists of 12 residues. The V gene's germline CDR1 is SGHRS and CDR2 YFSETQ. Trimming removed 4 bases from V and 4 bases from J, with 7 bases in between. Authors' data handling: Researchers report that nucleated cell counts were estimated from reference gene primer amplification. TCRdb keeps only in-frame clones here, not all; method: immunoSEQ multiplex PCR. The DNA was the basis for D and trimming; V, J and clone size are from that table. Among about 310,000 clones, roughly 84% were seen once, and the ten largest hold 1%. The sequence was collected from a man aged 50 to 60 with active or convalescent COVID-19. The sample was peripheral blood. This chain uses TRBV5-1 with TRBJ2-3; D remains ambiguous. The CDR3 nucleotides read TGCGCCAGCAGCCAAAATGCAGATACGCAGTATTTT. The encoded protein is CASSQNADTQYF.